A selection of T cell receptor beta chains follows, all from one sample in a study of CD8+CD57+ T cells in acquired aplastic anemia. One entry per CDR3 protein results from TCRdb running MiXCR on the reads. The sample lists 150,000 to 200,000 distinct CDR3 sequences, 35% to 50% occurring once. The material sequenced was sorted CD4+, CD8+, or CD8+CD57+ T cells (not recorded which) from PBMCs. These receptors came from a human donor in good health. CDR3s include the opening cysteine and the closing phenylalanine or tryptophan. D genes are given only for firm matches. For some rows the clone size is stated as once, few or many, or as a class when expanded; others skip it.

>TRBV7-9|TRBD1|many|TRBJ1-3|15
CASSFTGGNRNTIYF
TGTGCCAGCAGCTTTACAGGGGGCAATAGAAACACCATATATTTT
>TRBV10-3|.|.|TRBJ1-5|15
CAISESGHSNQPQHF
TGTGCCATCAGTGAGTCCGGGCATAGCAATCAGCCCCAGCATTTT
>TRBV19|TRBD2|.|TRBJ2-3|16
CASSIASGSSTDTQYF
TGTGCCAGTAGTATAGCTAGCGGGAGCAGCACAGATACGCAGTATTTT
>TRBV20-1|.|.|TRBJ2-7|12
CSARGDNLRQYF
TGCAGTGCTAGGGGGGACAACCTACGGCAGTACTTC
>TRBV20-1|.|many|TRBJ2-7|13
CSARELPSSEQYF
TGCAGTGCTAGAGAACTTCCTAGCAGCGAGCAGTACTTC
>TRBV25-1|TRBD1|few|TRBJ1-2|17
CASSEKEDRGLDYGYTF
TGTGCCAGCAGTGAAAAGGAGGACAGGGGGCTTGACTATGGCTACACCTTC
>TRBV19|.|.|TRBJ2-1|13
CASSIQGRHEQFF
TGTGCCAGTAGTATTCAGGGGAGGCATGAGCAGTTCTTC
>TRBV7-8|.|many|TRBJ2-7|16
CASSLATRPSSYEQYF
TGTGCCAGCAGCTTAGCGACGCGGCCAAGCTCCTACGAGCAGTACTTC
>TRBV20-1|TRBD2|.|TRBJ2-1|15
CSASKMSSGDNEQLF
TGCAGTGCCTCAAAGATGTCTAGCGGTGATAATGAGCAGCTCTTC
>TRBV18|TRBD1|.|TRBJ2-1|15
CASSLERGQDGEQFF
TGTGCCAGCTCACTTGAAAGGGGGCAGGATGGTGAGCAGTTCTTC
>TRBV19|TRBD1|.|TRBJ1-2|15
CASSIRGQVKYGYTF
TGTGCCAGTAGTATACGGGGACAGGTGAAGTATGGCTACACCTTC
>TRBV20-1|TRBD2|.|TRBJ2-1|17
CSARDLKAGGSYNEQFF
TGCAGTGCTAGAGATTTAAAGGCGGGGGGATCCTACAATGAGCAGTTCTTC
>TRBV20-1|.|.|TRBJ1-2|13
CSAIGTPNYGYTF
TGCAGTGCTATAGGGACTCCTAACTATGGCTACACCTTC
>TRBV19|TRBD1|many|TRBJ2-1|15
CASSEPGQGGSEQFF
TGTGCCAGTAGTGAGCCGGGACAGGGTGGATCTGAGCAGTTCTTC
>TRBV28|TRBD1|few|TRBJ1-2|16
CASSLAGTGYNYGYTF
TGTGCCAGCAGTTTGGCCGGGACAGGGTATAACTATGGCTACACCTTC
>TRBV20-1|.|few|TRBJ2-7|12
CSARPGEVEQYF
TGCAGTGCTAGACCCGGGGAAGTCGAGCAGTACTTC
>TRBV5-5|TRBD1|many|TRBJ1-1|12
CASSWGDRGAFF
TGTGCCAGCAGCTGGGGAGACAGGGGGGCTTTCTTT
>TRBV12-3/TRBV12-4|.|many|TRBJ1-2|14
CASSPLAGLGGYTF
TGTGCCAGCAGTCCCCTAGCGGGCCTTGGTGGCTACACCTTC
>TRBV14|.|.|TRBJ2-7|12
CASSRASYEQYF
TGTGCCAGCAGCCGGGCCTCCTACGAGCAGTACTTC
>TRBV24-1|.|.|TRBJ2-3|12
CATSDPRDTQYF
TGTGCCACCAGTGACCCCCGAGATACGCAGTATTTT
>TRBV7-2|.|many|TRBJ1-4|15
CASSLGPGAGEKLFF
TGTGCCAGCAGCTTAGGCCCGGGGGCGGGTGAAAAACTGTTTTTT
>TRBV7-2|TRBD2|many|TRBJ2-3|15
CASSLAGGRTDTQYF
TGTGCCAGCAGCTTAGCGGGAGGGCGGACAGATACGCAGTATTTT
>TRBV6-1|.|many|TRBJ2-3|14
CASSASGYTDTQYF
TGTGCCAGCAGTGCCAGCGGGTACACAGATACGCAGTATTTT
>TRBV7-6|TRBD1|.|TRBJ2-7|16
CASSLEAGTGNNEQYF
TGTGCCAGCAGCTTAGAGGCCGGGACAGGGAATAACGAGCAGTACTTC
>TRBV20-1|TRBD1|.|TRBJ2-7|15
CSATIRDRGRCEQYF
TGCAGTGCTACCATCCGGGACAGGGGTCGTTGCGAGCAGTACTTC
>TRBV5-1|.|many|TRBJ1-5|15
CASSSTGAIGQPQHF
TGCGCCAGCAGCTCGACCGGAGCCATAGGGCAGCCCCAGCATTTT
>TRBV19|TRBD1|.|TRBJ1-1|13
CASRTGGYTEAFF
TGTGCCAGTAGAACAGGGGGTTACACTGAAGCTTTCTTT
>TRBV7-9|.|once|TRBJ1-1|15
CASSLLGGTHTEAFF
TGTGCCAGCAGCTTACTCGGGGGGACGCACACTGAAGCTTTCTTT
>TRBV7-9|.|many|TRBJ1-3|16
CASSPRASLGGNTIYF
TGTGCCAGCAGCCCTCGGGCCTCCCTGGGAGGAAACACCATATATTTT
>TRBV24-1|TRBD2|many|TRBJ2-1|18
CATSVSGLAGATYNEQFF
TGTGCCACCAGTGTCTCTGGACTAGCGGGAGCAACGTACAATGAGCAGTTCTTC
>TRBV24-1|TRBD2|.|TRBJ2-2|18
CATSDSGLAGVNTGELFF
TGTGCCACCAGTGACTCTGGACTAGCGGGGGTGAACACCGGGGAGCTGTTTTTT
>TRBV27|TRBD2|.|TRBJ2-5|16
CASSYAGTSGQETQYF
TGTGCCAGCAGTTACGCCGGGACTAGCGGACAAGAGACCCAGTACTTC
>TRBV29-1|TRBD2|.|TRBJ2-5|12
CSVTSRAGAQYF
TGCAGCGTGACTAGCAGGGCCGGGGCCCAGTACTTC
>TRBV14|.|.|TRBJ2-5|15
CASSLKAGQEETQYF
TGTGCCAGCAGCCTTAAAGCGGGACAAGAAGAGACCCAGTACTTC
>TRBV2|TRBD1|few|TRBJ1-3|15
CASSNRGYSGNTIYF
TGTGCCAGCTCAAACAGGGGCTACTCTGGAAACACCATATATTTT
>TRBV7-3|TRBD2|many|TRBJ2-3|16
CASSSHSSGGADTQYF
TGTGCCAGCAGCTCCCATTCCTCGGGGGGAGCAGATACGCAGTATTTT
>TRBV3-1|TRBD2|many|TRBJ2-5|15
CASSPSGTSAETQYF
TGTGCCAGCAGCCCGAGCGGGACTAGCGCAGAGACCCAGTACTTC
>TRBV7-9|.|.|TRBJ2-1|13
CASSLVTGNEQFF
TGTGCCAGCAGCTTAGTTACCGGCAATGAGCAGTTCTTC
>TRBV25-1|.|.|TRBJ1-5|15
CASSPSGVSNQPQHF
TGTGCCAGCAGCCCTTCAGGGGTGAGCAATCAGCCCCAGCATTTT
>TRBV19|TRBD2|.|TRBJ2-1|15
CASSRSGIEANEQFF
TGTGCCAGTAGTCGAAGCGGGATAGAAGCTAATGAGCAGTTCTTC
>TRBV7-9|.|many|TRBJ1-2|13
CASSLAGFYGYTF
TGTGCCAGCAGCTTGGCAGGGTTCTATGGCTACACCTTC
>TRBV15|.|few|TRBJ1-6|16
CATSSGRARVKSPLHF
TGTGCCACCAGCTCCGGACGGGCCAGGGTAAAGTCACCCCTCCACTTT
>TRBV24-1|.|.|TRBJ2-3|13
CATGVANTDPQYF
TGTGCCACCGGTGTCGCCAACACAGATCCGCAGTATTTT
>TRBV20-1|.|.|TRBJ2-7|16
CSARGGEVKGAYEQYF
TGCAGTGCTAGAGGGGGGGAGGTAAAGGGCGCCTACGAGCAGTACTTC
>TRBV30|.|few|TRBJ1-3|12
CAWDRSGNTIYF
TGTGCCTGGGATCGGTCTGGAAACACCATATATTTT
>TRBV25-1|TRBD1|.|TRBJ2-2|16
CASSDNRGMNTGELFF
TGTGCCAGCAGTGACAACAGGGGGATGAACACCGGGGAGCTGTTTTTT
>TRBV20-1|.|many|TRBJ2-7|13
CSAGIPGGAEQYF
TGCAGTGCTGGGATACCTGGGGGGGCCGAGCAGTACTTC
>TRBV20-1|.|many|TRBJ2-3|16
CSARDWEGAGTDTQYF
TGCAGTGCTAGAGATTGGGAGGGGGCCGGCACAGATACGCAGTATTTT
>TRBV5-1|TRBD1|.|TRBJ1-2|14
CASSERQGNYGYTF
TGCGCCAGCAGCGAGAGACAGGGGAACTATGGCTACACCTTC
>TRBV20-1|.|.|TRBJ1-6|14
CSTRRTFTNSPLHF
TGCAGTACTCGGAGGACATTCACCAATTCACCCCTCCACTTT
>TRBV29-1|.|.|TRBJ2-7|12
CSAVDRDYEQYF
TGCAGCGCCGTCGACCGGGACTACGAGCAGTACTTC
>TRBV7-9|.|many|TRBJ2-1|14
CASSVGQGYNEQFF
TGTGCCAGCAGCGTCGGGCAGGGGTACAATGAGCAGTTCTTC
>TRBV29-1|.|.|TRBJ2-7|12
CSVLGGTYEQYF
TGCAGCGTACTAGGGGGGACCTACGAGCAGTACTTC